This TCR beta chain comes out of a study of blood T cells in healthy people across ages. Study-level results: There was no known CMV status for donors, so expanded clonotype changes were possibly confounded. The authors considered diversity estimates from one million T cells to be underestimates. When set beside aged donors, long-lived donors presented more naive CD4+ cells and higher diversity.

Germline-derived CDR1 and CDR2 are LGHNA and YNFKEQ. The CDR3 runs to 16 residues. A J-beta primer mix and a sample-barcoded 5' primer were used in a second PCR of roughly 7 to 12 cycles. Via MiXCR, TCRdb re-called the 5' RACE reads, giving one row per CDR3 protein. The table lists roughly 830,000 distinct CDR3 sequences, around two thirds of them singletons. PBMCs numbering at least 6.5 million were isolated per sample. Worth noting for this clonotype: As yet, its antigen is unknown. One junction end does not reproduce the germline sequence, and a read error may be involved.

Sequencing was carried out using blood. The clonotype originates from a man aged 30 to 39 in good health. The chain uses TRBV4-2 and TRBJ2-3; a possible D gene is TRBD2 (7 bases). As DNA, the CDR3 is TGTGCCAGCAGCCTAACGTCGGCGGGGGCCACAGATACGCGGTATTTT. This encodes CASSLTSAGATDTRYF.